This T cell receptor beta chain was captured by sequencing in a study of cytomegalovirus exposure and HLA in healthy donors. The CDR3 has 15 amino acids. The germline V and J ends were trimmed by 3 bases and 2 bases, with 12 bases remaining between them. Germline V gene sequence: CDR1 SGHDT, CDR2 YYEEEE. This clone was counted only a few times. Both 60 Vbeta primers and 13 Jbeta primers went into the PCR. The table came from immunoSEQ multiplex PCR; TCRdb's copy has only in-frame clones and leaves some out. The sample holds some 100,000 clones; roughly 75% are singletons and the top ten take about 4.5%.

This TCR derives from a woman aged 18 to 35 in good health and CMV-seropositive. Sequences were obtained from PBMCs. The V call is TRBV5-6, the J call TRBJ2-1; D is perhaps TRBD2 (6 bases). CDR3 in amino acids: CASSSVREPYNEQFF. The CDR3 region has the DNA TGTGCCAGCAGCTCGGTCCGGGAGCCCTACAATGAGCAGTTCTTC.